A single sample gave rise to the 16 T cell receptor beta chains below, sequenced in a study of beta chain features in type 1 diabetes. General study results and limits: Moderate yet significant TCRB CDR3 shortening was seen in Type 1 diabetes patients in all four CD4+ subsets.

The authors reverse transcribed all of the isolated RNA, so sequencing captured expressed TCRB transcripts. Repertoires were generated with immunoSEQ multiplex PCR, while TCRdb's copy carries only in-frame clones and drops some. This sample has a few hundred thousand clones, with roughly an eighth found just once. For these TCRs, the target antigens are not known. The sequencing sample was made of naive CD4+ T cells from blood. The source is a woman in her late teens or twenties with type 1 diabetes.

The gene calls are TRBV7-9 and TRBJ2-7; D is ambiguous. This CDR3 has 13 residues. In germline, CDR1 is SEHNR, CDR2 FQNEAQ (reference sequence). Trimming left V 0 bases short and J 6 bases short, with 9 bases between. The CDR3 here is CASSLATGREQYF. The CDR3 DNA follows: TGTGCCAGCAGCTTAGCGACGGGTCGCGAGCAGTACTTC.

Written as DNA, the CDR3 is TGTGCCAGCAGTTACTCGAGGCAGGGGAAGACCCAGTACTTC. Encoded protein: CASSYSRQGKTQYF. The chain couples TRBV6-5 to TRBJ2-5, with D possibly matching TRBD1 (6 bases). CDR3 size: 14 residues. CDR1 is MNHEY, CDR2 SVGAGI, per germline. V was trimmed by 0 bases and J by 6 bases, leaving 11 bases between them.

The chain combines TRBV15 with TRBJ2-5; no firm D call. The germline V and J ends were trimmed by 0 bases and 1 base, with 6 bases remaining between them. CDR1 is LNHNV, CDR2 YYDKDF, per germline (reference sequence). The length of the CDR3 is 14 residues. The CDR3 nucleotides are TGTGCCACCAGCAGAGATAACGGCCAAGAGACCCAGTACTTC. Residues: CATSRDNGQETQYF. Supplemented by reference TRBV15 and TRBJ2-5, the full variable domain reads DAMVIQNPRYQVTQFGKPVTLSCSQTLNHNVMYWYQQKSSQAPKLLFHYYDKDFNNEADTPDNFQSRRPNTSFCFLDIRSPGLGDTAMYLCATSRDNGQETQYFGPGTRLLVL.

This clone was observed a handful of times. The chain uses TRBV5-6 and TRBJ2-5, with 8 bases identical to TRBD2. The V gene end was trimmed by 6 bases and the J gene end by 5 bases; junction bases not matched to a gene: 9. The CDR3 extends over 14 amino acids. The germline CDR1 and CDR2 sequences are SGHDT and YYEEEE. The CDR3 region is CASILQSSGETQYF. In DNA, the CDR3 is TGTGCCAGCATCCTACAGTCTAGCGGGGAGACCCAGTACTTC.

The J gene is TRBJ2-7, the V gene TRBV29-1; TRBD1 matches at 10 bases. Germline V CDR1 and CDR2: SQVTM, ANQGSEA. This CDR3 comprises 13 residues. J was trimmed by 7 bases and V by 5 bases; bases with no gene match: 8. The CDR3 region has the DNA TGCAGCGTTCAAGGGACAGGGGTGGGAGAGCAGTACTTC. It encodes CSVQGTGVGEQYF.

V gene TRBV6-5 combines with J gene TRBJ2-7, with D maybe TRBD1 (6 bases). The CDR3 totals 15 residues. V was cut by 0 bases and J by 6 bases, with 15 bases left in between. Germline loops: CDR1 MNHEY, CDR2 SVGAGI. The CDR3 DNA sequence: TGTGCCAGCAGTTACTCTTTCCAGGGGCACCTCGAGCAGTACTTC. Translating it yields CASSYSFQGHLEQYF.

Only a few counts were recorded for this clone. This rearrangement joins TRBV7-6 to TRBJ2-3, with unresolved D. Trimming pared 0 bases from V and 5 bases from J, leaving 9 bases between. There are 14 residues in the CDR3. Germline CDR1 reads SGHVS; CDR2 reads FNYEAQ. CDR3 DNA sequence: TGTGCCAGCAGCTTAGCGCAGGCCAAAGATACGCAGTATTTT. It translates to CASSLAQAKDTQYF.

A few counts support this clone. The chain has TRBV7-2 and TRBJ1-2; 8 nucleotides match TRBD1. The CDR3 is 14 amino acids. The V segment lost 6 bases and the J segment 7 bases; nucleotides outside the gene matches: 10. Looked up from germline, CDR1 is SGHTA and CDR2 is FQGNSA. CDR3 coding DNA: TGTGCCAGCAGACCGGGACAGGCCTCTAGTGGCTACACCTTC. It is translated as CASRPGQASSGYTF.

The J gene is TRBJ2-5, the V gene TRBV23-1; a weak D match, TRBD1 (6 bases). TRBV23-1 carries the ORF label, with uncertain function. CDR3 size: 16 residues. Trimming stripped 4 bases from V and 2 bases from J, with 17 bases between. CDR3 amino acids: CASSPSAGVGQETQYF. The CDR3 nucleotides read TGCGCCAGCAGTCCATCGGCAGGGGTCGGACAAGAGACCCAGTACTTC.

Only a few counts were recorded for this clone. The rearrangement joins TRBV19 to TRBJ1-1; no definite D call. Germline values: CDR1 LNHDA, CDR2 SQIVND (reference sequence). CDR3 size: 13 residues. The V end was cut by 4 bases, the J end by 4 bases, with 10 bases between. The CDR3 spells CASSTLEGTEAFF. The CDR3 nucleotides are TGTGCCAGTAGTACCCTCGAGGGCACTGAAGCTTTCTTT.

This chain uses TRBV9 with TRBJ2-7; 7 positions match TRBD2. The CDR3 has 14 residues. J gave up 3 bases and V 4 bases, and 7 bases lay outside the gene matches. The germline gives CDR1 SGDLS, CDR2 YYNGEE. The CDR3: CASSPAGPSYEQYF. Here the CDR3 DNA reads TGTGCCAGCAGCCCAGCGGGACCCAGCTACGAGCAGTACTTC.

A few counts support this clone. Other DNA sequences in the same sample also yield this CDR3. The gene calls are TRBV28 and TRBJ2-7, with no clear D. V was trimmed by 6 bases and J by 4 bases, leaving 7 bases between them. There are 11 residues in the CDR3. Germline V gives CDR1 MDHEN, CDR2 SYDVKM. CDR3 sequence reads: CASSLTYEQYF. CDR3 nucleotide sequence: TGTGCCAGCAGCCTAACTTACGAGCAGTACTTC.

The chain links TRBV9 to TRBJ2-1; 9 bases are shared with TRBD1. Trimming at V came to 6 bases and at J to 5 bases, leaving 6 bases not matched to a gene. Germline V gene sequence: CDR1 SGDLS, CDR2 YYNGEE. The CDR3 totals 14 residues. The CDR3 here is CASTRGDRDNEQFF. The CDR3 nucleotides are TGTGCCAGCACTCGCGGGGACAGGGACAATGAGCAGTTCTTC.

J is TRBJ2-1 and V is TRBV28; the match to TRBD2 covers 8 bases. J was trimmed by 9 bases and V by 6 bases; bases with no gene match: 16. Germline V gene data show CDR1 as MDHEN and CDR2 as SYDVKM. The CDR3 is 16 amino acids. CDR3 loop: CASSKRGSGLGSEQFF. Here the CDR3 DNA reads TGTGCCAGCAGCAAAAGGGGATCGGGACTAGGAAGTGAGCAGTTCTTC.

This clone was seen more than once but under ten times. The genes are TRBV5-1 and TRBJ2-5; TRBD2 might be the D (6 bases). The CDR3 has 14 amino acids. Germline V gene data show CDR1 as SGHRS and CDR2 as YFSETQ. Between the trimmed V and J ends, which lost 4 bases and 7 bases, there was a span of 17 bases. CDR3 coding DNA: TGCGCCAGCAGCGTGTTCAAGGAGGGAGGGACCCAGTACTTC. It codes for CASSVFKEGGTQYF.

The chain is built from TRBV7-2 and TRBJ2-5; TRBD2 aligns across 12 bases. CDR1 and CDR2 from the germline V gene are SGHTA and FQGNSA. Trimming took 3 bases from V and 2 from J; bases not matched to a gene: 4. The CDR3 extends over 16 amino acids. CDR3 in amino acids: CASSFRLAGAQETQYF. CDR3 sequence (DNA): TGTGCCAGCAGCTTCCGACTAGCGGGGGCACAAGAGACCCAGTACTTC.